This TCR beta chain was identified in a study of T cell responses to AZD1222 COVID-19 vaccine. This table comes from immunoSEQ multiplex PCR, and its TCRdb copy is limited to in-frame clones, with some not included. Of tens of thousands of clones listed, 85% to 90% were seen once; the top ten hold 7.5% to 10%. The CDR3 consists of 14 residues. In germline, CDR1 is WSHSY, CDR2 SAAADI. Trimming shortened V by 8 bases and J by 0 bases, and 12 bases separated the two germline ends. The source of this sequence is an adult who received the AZD1222 COVID-19 vaccine. The chain carries TRBV10-2 and TRBJ2-3; D assignment may be TRBD1 or TRBD2 (5 bases each). The specimen comprised peripheral blood, sampled 28 days after the second AZD1222 dose. CDR3 in amino acids: CASSGTSSTDTQYF. The CDR3 nucleotides read TGCGCCAGCTCCGGGACCAGCAGCACAGATACGCAGTATTTT.